A single T cell receptor beta chain is shown here with its context. The CDR3 carries no conserved terminal phenylalanine or tryptophan, so it likely arises from a read error. The limits of the CDR3 on the DNA are not certain, so only TCRdb's listed CDR3 is given. The sample originates from a study of T cells in Graves' hyperthyroidism and ophthalmopathy. Researchers amplified the TCR beta CDR3 regions from RNA transcripts. HTBI primers were used for first-round RT-PCR of the TCR CDR3. TCRdb re-derived calls from the multiplex PCR reads in MiXCR, one entry per CDR3 protein. The sample has roughly 570,000 distinct CDR3 sequences, 35% to 55% seen once. The CDR3 adds up to 8 amino acids, both ends counted. Germline V gene data show CDR1 as SGHTA and CDR2 as FQGNSA.

The specimen was peripheral blood or thyroid tissue (not recorded which). The chain uses TRBV7-2 and TRBJ2-7; TRBD1 reflects the table's D call only, with no check against the DNA. The receptor was derived from a woman between 18 and 30 years old with Graves' hyperthyroidism. The CDR3 loop reads CASSIAGT.